This T cell receptor beta chain was observed in a study of blood T cells in healthy people across ages. It was 8 to 10 milliliters of peripheral blood that were drawn from each donor. V lost 5 bases to trimming and J lost 1 base, with 8 bases between them. This CDR3 is 13 amino acids long. The authors ran a second PCR of about 6 to 12 cycles using a sample-barcoded 5' primer and a J-beta primer mix. TCRdb fed the 5' RACE reads into MiXCR, producing one record per CDR3 protein. The table shows approximately 2,000,000 distinct CDR3 sequences, with approximately 40% occurring only once. Material: blood. This TCR derives from a human donor in good health. The J gene is TRBJ1-2, the V gene TRBV12-3 or TRBV12-4; D might be TRBD1 (5 bases). The CDR3 reads CASSETVNYGYTF. The CDR3, as DNA: TGTGCCAGCAGTGAGACAGTTAACTATGGCTACACCTTC.